The rows below give T cell receptor beta chains drawn from one sample of a study of T-cell reconstitution after alpha-beta-depleted transplantation in children. TCRdb processed the PCR reads anew with MiXCR; each CDR3 protein has one entry. Seen here are under 400,000 distinct CDR3 sequences, around 25% observed once, and the top ten hold about 10%. This material consisted of PBMCs, mostly from graft donor cells, taken 180 days after TCRalphabeta/CD19-depleted stem cell transplant. The receptors were sampled from a male patient younger than 18 who had a stem cell transplant for acute lymphoblastic leukemia, so the T cells may come from the graft donor. Both conserved end residues are part of each CDR3. D genes are given only for firm matches. Not all rows give a size; the values are once, few, many and, for expanded clones, a class.

few . TRBJ2-2 TRBV7-3 TGTGCCAGCAGCTTAATCCAGGGGACCGGGGAGCTGTTTTTT CASSLIQGTGELFF
many TRBD2 TRBJ2-4 TRBV7-2 TGTGCCAGCAGCTTAGTCCCCGAGACTAGCGGGAGGGATTTC CASSLVPETSGRDF
. . TRBJ1-4 TRBV6-5 TGTGCCAGCAGTTACTACTCGCAAAAACCAGGGAATGAAAAACTGTTTTTT CASSYYSQKPGNEKLFF
. TRBD1 TRBJ2-7 TRBV5-6 TGTGCCAGCAGCCTTGACAGGGCCCACGAGCAGTACTTC CASSLDRAHEQYF
. TRBD2 TRBJ2-5 TRBV12-3/TRBV12-4 TGTGCCAGCGGGACTAGCGGGAGTTTTGAGACCCAGTACTTC CASGTSGSFETQYF
many . TRBJ2-7 TRBV12-3/TRBV12-4 TGTGCCAGCAGTTTAGCCAGGACCTACGAGCAGTACTTC CASSLARTYEQYF
few . TRBJ2-1 TRBV6-5 TGTGCCAGCAGTTACGGTTATGAGCAGTTCTTC CASSYGYEQFF
. TRBD1 TRBJ2-3 TRBV9 TGTGCCAGCAGCGCTTTTTCAGGGGGCCGGGGGACGGATACGCAGTATTTT CASSAFSGGRGTDTQYF
. . TRBJ2-2 TRBV7-7 TGTGCCAGCAGCCCCATGCTCGGTACCGGGGAGCTGTTTTTT CASSPMLGTGELFF
. . TRBJ1-5 TRBV11-2 TGTGCCAGCAGCTTACCACGACACGTCCATTATAGCAATCAGCCCCAGCATTTT CASSLPRHVHYSNQPQHF
. . TRBJ2-3 TRBV20-1 TGCAGTGCTAGAGATCCGGGAGAAGGCGCAGATACGCAGTATTTT CSARDPGEGADTQYF
. . TRBJ2-7 TRBV10-3 TGTGCCATCCGGAACAGGGTTTCCTACGAGCAGTACTTC CAIRNRVSYEQYF
few . TRBJ2-7 TRBV20-1 TGCAGTGCTAGAGACGGCAGGAGCTCCTACGAGCAGTACTTC CSARDGRSSYEQYF
few . TRBJ2-2 TRBV6-5 TGTGCCAGCAGTTTACAGCTATTGAACACCGGGGAGCTGTTTTTT CASSLQLLNTGELFF
. . TRBJ2-1 TRBV6-2/TRBV6-3 TGTGCCAGCAGGGTAGGGCGGAGCTCCTACAATGAGCAGTTCTTC CASRVGRSSYNEQFF
. TRBD1 TRBJ1-5 TRBV6-2/TRBV6-3 TGTGCCAGCAGTTACTCCGGGGCGCAGGGGGCTCATCAGCCCCAGCATTTT CASSYSGAQGAHQPQHF
. TRBD2 TRBJ2-3 TRBV5-1 TGCGCCAGCAGCTTCGGACTAGCGCAAAACACAGATACGCAGTATTTT CASSFGLAQNTDTQYF
. TRBD2 TRBJ2-2 TRBV7-3 TGTGCCAGCAGCTTTTCCGGGACTACTAACACCGGGGAGCTGTTTTTT CASSFSGTTNTGELFF
. . TRBJ2-3 TRBV18 TGTGCCAGCTCACCAATCCGTACTAGCACAGATACGCAGTATTTT CASSPIRTSTDTQYF
few . TRBJ1-4 TRBV2 TGTGCCAGCAACGGGCAGGCAACTAATGAAAAACTGTTTTTT CASNGQATNEKLFF
few TRBD1 TRBJ1-2 TRBV27 TGTGCCAGCAGTTTAGTATACAGGGGAGACTATGGCTACACCTTC CASSLVYRGDYGYTF
few . TRBJ2-3 TRBV30 TGTGCCTGGACCCTTACAGGGACTACGCAGTATTTT CAWTLTGTTQYF
. . TRBJ2-6 TRBV20-1 TGCAGTGCTCTCAGGTACTCTGGGGCCAACGTCCTGACTTTC CSALRYSGANVLTF
. . TRBJ2-1 TRBV7-9 TGTGCCAGCAGCCCAAACCTAGGGGGGCACTACAATGAGCAGTTCTTC CASSPNLGGHYNEQFF
few . TRBJ1-2 TRBV5-5 TGTGCCAGCAGCTTTCGGTACAGCAGAGGTACCCGAGGCTACACCTTC CASSFRYSRGTRGYTF
. . TRBJ2-3 TRBV10-1 TGCGCCAGCAGCATGGGAGGCCCGCAGGATACGCAGTATTTT CASSMGGPQDTQYF
. TRBD1 TRBJ2-2 TRBV12-3/TRBV12-4 TGTGCCAGCAGTTTAAGGACAGGATCCACCGGGGAGCTGTTTTTT CASSLRTGSTGELFF
. TRBD2 TRBJ2-7 TRBV7-2 TGTGCCAGCAGCAACCAGGGACTAGCGGGAGTATGGGAGCAGTACTTC CASSNQGLAGVWEQYF
. TRBD1 TRBJ1-1 TRBV12-3/TRBV12-4 TGTGCCAGCAGTTCGAACCGACAGGGACGGATACTGCACACTGAAGCTTTCTTT CASSSNRQGRILHTEAFF